This T cell receptor beta chain derives from a study of early T cells in non-severe SARS-CoV-2 infection. Study-level information: Unsorted whole blood bulk RNA was sequenced, with unpaired chains. The study, taken as a whole, reports: Lookups in VDJdb leaned toward anti-spike CD8 responses and missed private and CD4 specificities.

The table lists this clonotype with many counts. Its target is not known. In the library, individual cDNA molecules carried attached unique molecular identifiers. TCRdb processed the 5' RACE reads anew with MiXCR; each CDR3 protein has one entry. The profile shows roughly 36,000 distinct CDR3 sequences, around 5.9% of them singletons. Sequenced input: whole blood. This clonotype was sampled from an adult who was a healthcare worker with PCR-confirmed SARS-CoV-2 infection or an uninfected control (not recorded which).

CDR3 DNA: TGCGCCAGCAGCCTCGCAGGGGATACGCAGTATTTT. Its protein is CASSLAGDTQYF. The chain couples TRBV5-1 to TRBJ2-3; D is perhaps TRBD1 (5 bases). Germline V gene sequence: CDR1 SGHRS, CDR2 YFSETQ. Trimming left V 4 bases short and J 6 bases short, with 9 bases between. The CDR3 consists of 12 residues.